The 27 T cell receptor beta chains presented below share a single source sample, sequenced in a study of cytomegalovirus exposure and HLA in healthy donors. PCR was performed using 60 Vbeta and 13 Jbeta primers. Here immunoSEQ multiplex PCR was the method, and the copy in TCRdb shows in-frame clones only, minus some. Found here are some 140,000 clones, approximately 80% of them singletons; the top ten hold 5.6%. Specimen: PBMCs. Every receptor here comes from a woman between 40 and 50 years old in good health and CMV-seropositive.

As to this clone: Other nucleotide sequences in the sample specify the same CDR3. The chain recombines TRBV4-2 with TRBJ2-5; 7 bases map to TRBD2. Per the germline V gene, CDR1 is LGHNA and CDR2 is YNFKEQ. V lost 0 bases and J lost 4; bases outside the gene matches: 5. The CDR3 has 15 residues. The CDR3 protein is CASSQDPAGAETQYF. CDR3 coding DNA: TGTGCCAGCAGCCAAGATCCGGCGGGAGCAGAGACCCAGTACTTC.

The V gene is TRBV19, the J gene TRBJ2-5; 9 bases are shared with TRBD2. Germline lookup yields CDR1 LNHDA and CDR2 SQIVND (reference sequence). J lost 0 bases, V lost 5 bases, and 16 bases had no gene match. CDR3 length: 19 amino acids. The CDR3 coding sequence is TGTGCCAGTAGTCGAGGGGGGTCTAGCGGGACCCGGTACCAAGAGACCCAGTACTTC. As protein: CASSRGGSSGTRYQETQYF.

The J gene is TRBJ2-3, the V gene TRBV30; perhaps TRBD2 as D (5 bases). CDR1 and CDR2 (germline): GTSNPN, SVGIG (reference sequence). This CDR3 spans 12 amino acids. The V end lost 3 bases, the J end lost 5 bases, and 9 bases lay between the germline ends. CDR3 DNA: TGTGCCTGGAGCTCTGGAGGAGATACGCAGTATTTT. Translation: CAWSSGGDTQYF.

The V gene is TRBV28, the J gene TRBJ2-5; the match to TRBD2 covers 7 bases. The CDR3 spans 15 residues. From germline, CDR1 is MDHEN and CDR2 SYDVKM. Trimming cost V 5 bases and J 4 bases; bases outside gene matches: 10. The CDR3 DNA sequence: TGTGCCAGCAGTCCCCACGGGGGAGGGGTAGAGACCCAGTACTTC. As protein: CASSPHGGGVETQYF.

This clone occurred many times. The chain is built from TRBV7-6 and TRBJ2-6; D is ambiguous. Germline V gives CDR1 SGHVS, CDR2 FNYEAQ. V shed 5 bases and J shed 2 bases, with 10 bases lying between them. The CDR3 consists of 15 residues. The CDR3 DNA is TGTGCCAGCAGCCCCGACATCCCTGGGGCCAACGTCCTGACTTTC. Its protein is CASSPDIPGANVLTF.

CDR3 region: CASRTQVNQPQHF. The CDR3 DNA sequence: TGTGCCAGCAGGACGCAGGTCAATCAGCCCCAGCATTTT. This chain connects TRBV6-1 to TRBJ1-5, with no clear D. Germline V lookup: CDR1 MNHNS, CDR2 SASEGT. The CDR3 is 13 amino acids. V lost 6 bases to trimming and J lost 3 bases, with 9 bases between them.

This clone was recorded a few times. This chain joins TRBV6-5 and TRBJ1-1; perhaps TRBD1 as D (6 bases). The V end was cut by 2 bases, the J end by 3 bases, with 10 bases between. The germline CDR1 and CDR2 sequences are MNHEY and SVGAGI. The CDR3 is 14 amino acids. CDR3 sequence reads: CASSYRGAYTEAFF. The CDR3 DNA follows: TGTGCCAGCAGTTACCGGGGGGCCTACACTGAAGCTTTCTTT.

This CDR3 reads CASSTGLAGSAQETQYF. The CDR3 DNA is TGTGCCAGCAGCACGGGACTAGCGGGGTCAGCCCAAGAGACCCAGTACTTC. The gene calls are TRBV7-3 and TRBJ2-5, with 13 bases aligning to TRBD2. The V and J ends lost 5 bases and 1 base, in that order; junction bases with no gene match: 7. The germline CDR1 and CDR2 sequences are SGHTA and FQGTGA. This CDR3 comprises 17 residues.

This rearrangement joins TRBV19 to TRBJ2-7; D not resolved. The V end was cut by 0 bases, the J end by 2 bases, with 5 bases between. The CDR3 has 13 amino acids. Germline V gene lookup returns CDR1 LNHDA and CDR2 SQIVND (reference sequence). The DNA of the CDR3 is TGTGCCAGTAGTATAGACAGGACCTACGAGCAGTACTTC. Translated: CASSIDRTYEQYF. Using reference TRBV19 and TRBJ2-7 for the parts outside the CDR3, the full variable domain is DGGITQSPKYLFRKEGQNVTLSCEQNLNHDAMYWYRQDPGQGLRLIYYSQIVNDFQKGDIAEGYSVSREKKESFPLTVTSAQKNPTAFYLCASSIDRTYEQYFGPGTRLTVT.

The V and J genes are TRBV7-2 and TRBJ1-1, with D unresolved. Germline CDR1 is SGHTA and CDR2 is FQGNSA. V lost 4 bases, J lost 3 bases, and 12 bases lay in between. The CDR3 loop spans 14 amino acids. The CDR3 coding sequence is TGTGCCAGCAGCTCCGGACTGAGGGACACTGAAGCTTTCTTT. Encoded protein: CASSSGLRDTEAFF.

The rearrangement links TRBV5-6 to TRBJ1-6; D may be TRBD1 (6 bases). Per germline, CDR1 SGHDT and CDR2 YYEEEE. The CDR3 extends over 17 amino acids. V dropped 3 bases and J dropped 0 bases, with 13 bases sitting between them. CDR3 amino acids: CASSSGTLSSYNSPLHF. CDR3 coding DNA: TGTGCCAGCAGCTCCGGGACACTGAGCTCCTATAATTCACCCCTCCACTTT.

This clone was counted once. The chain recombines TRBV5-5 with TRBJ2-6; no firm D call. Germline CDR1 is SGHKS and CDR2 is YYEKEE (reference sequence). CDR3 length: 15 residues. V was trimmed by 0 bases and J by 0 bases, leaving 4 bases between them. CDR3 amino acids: CASSLVASGANVLTF. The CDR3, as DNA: TGTGCCAGCAGCTTGGTAGCCTCTGGGGCCAACGTCCTGACTTTC. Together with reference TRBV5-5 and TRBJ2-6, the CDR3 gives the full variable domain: DAGVTQSPTHLIKTRGQQVTLRCSPISGHKSVSWYQQVLGQGPQFIFQYYEKEERGRGNFPDRFSARQFPNYSSELNVNALLLGDSALYLCASSLVASGANVLTFGAGSRLTVL.

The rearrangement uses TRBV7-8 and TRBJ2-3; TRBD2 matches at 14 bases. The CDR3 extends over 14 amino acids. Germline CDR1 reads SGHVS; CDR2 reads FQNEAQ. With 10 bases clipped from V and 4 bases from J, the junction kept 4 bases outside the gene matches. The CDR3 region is CATGTSGSADTQYF. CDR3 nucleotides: TGTGCCACCGGGACTAGCGGGAGTGCAGATACGCAGTATTTT.

The CDR3 spells CASSQSAGTGGTEAFF. In DNA form, the CDR3 reads TGTGCCAGCAGTCAATCAGCCGGGACAGGGGGGACTGAAGCTTTCTTT. The rearrangement uses TRBV2 and TRBJ1-1; 11 nucleotides line up with TRBD1. Germline trimming cut 5 bases from V and 5 bases from J; bases unmatched to any gene: 10. The germline CDR1 and CDR2 sequences are SNHLY and FYNNEI. This CDR3 region has 16 residues.

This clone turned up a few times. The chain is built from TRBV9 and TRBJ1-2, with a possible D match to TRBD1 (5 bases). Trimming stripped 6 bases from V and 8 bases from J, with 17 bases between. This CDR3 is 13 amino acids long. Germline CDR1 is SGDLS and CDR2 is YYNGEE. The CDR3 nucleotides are TGTGCCAGCACCTCGGGGGACGTCAGGGGCTACACCTTC. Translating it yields CASTSGDVRGYTF.

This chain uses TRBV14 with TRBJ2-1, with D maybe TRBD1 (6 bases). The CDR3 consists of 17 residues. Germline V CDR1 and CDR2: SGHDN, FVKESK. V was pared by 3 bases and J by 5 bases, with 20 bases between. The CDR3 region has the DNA TGTGCCAGCAGCCATACCCAGGGGCCGGTCCTTAACAATGAGCAGTTCTTC. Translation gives CASSHTQGPVLNNEQFF.

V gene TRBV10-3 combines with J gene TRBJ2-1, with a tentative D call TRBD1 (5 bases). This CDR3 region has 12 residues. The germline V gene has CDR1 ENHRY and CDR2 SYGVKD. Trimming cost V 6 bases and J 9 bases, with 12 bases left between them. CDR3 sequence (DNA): TGTGCCATCAGGACTGCAGGGTCTGAGCAGTTCTTC. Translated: CAIRTAGSEQFF.

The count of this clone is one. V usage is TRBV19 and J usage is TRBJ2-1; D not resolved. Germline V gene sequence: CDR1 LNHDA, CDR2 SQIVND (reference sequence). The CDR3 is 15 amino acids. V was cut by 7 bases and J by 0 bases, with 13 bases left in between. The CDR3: CASTPGGFSYNEQFF. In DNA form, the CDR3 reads TGTGCCAGTACCCCCGGCGGCTTCTCCTACAATGAGCAGTTCTTC.

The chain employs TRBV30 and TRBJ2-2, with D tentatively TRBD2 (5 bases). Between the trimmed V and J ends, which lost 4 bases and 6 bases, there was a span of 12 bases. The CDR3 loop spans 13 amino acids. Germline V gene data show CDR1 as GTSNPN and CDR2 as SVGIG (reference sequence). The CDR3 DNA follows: TGTGCCTGGAAAAGGGTGGGAGCCGGGGAGCTGTTTTTT. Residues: CAWKRVGAGELFF. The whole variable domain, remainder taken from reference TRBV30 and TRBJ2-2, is SQTIHQWPATLVQPVGSPLSLECTVEGTSNPNLYWYRQAAGRGLQLLFYSVGIGQISSEVPQNLSASRPQDRQFILSSKKLLLSDSGFYLCAWKRVGAGELFFGEGSRLTVL.

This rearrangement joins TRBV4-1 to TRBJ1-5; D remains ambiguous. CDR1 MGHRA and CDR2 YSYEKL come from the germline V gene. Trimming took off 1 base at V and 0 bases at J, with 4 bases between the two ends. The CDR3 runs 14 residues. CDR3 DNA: TGCGCCAGCAGCCAAGTCCTTAGCAATCAGCCCCAGCATTTT. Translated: CASSQVLSNQPQHF.

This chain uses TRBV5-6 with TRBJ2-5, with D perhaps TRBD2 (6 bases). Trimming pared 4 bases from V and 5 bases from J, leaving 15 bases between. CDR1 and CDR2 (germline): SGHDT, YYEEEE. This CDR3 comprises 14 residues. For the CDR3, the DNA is TGTGCCAGCAGCCGGGACTTGAGGCCCGAGACCCAGTACTTC. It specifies CASSRDLRPETQYF.

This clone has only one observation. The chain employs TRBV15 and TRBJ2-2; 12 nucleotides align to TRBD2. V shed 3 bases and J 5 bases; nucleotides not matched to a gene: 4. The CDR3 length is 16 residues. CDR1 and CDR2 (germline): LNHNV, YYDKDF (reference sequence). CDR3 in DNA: TGTGCCACCAGCAGTGGGCTAGCGGGAGGGACCGGGGAGCTGTTTTTT. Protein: CATSSGLAGGTGELFF.

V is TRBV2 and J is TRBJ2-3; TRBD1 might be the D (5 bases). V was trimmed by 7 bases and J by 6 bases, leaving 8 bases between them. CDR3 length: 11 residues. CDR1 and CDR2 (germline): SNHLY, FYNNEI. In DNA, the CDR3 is TGTGCCAGCACCCCAGGGGATACGCAGTATTTT. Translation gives CASTPGDTQYF.

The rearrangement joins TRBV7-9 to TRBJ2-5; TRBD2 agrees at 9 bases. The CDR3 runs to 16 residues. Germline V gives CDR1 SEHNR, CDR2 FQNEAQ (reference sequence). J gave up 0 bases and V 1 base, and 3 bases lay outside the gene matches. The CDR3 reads CASSLGVAGDQETQYF. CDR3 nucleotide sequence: TGTGCCAGCAGCTTAGGAGTAGCGGGAGACCAAGAGACCCAGTACTTC.

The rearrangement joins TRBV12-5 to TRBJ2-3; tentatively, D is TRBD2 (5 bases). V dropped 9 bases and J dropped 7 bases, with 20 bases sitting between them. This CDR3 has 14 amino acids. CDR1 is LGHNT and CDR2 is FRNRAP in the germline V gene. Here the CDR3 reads CASALGASLNTQYF. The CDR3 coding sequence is TGTGCTAGCGCCTTGGGAGCGTCCCTAAATACGCAGTATTTT.

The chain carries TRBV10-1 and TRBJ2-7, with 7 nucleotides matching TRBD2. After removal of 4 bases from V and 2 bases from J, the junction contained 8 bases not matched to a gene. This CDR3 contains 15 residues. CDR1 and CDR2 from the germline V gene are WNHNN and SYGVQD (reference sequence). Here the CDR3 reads CASSGEASGTYEQYF. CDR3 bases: TGCGCCAGCAGTGGGGAGGCTAGCGGTACCTACGAGCAGTACTTC.

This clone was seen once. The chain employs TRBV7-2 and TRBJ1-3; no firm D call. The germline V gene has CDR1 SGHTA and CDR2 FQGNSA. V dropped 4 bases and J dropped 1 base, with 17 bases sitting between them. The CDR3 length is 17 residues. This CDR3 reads CASSSHWHSPSGNTIYF. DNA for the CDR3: TGTGCCAGCAGCTCCCACTGGCACAGCCCTTCTGGAAACACCATATATTTT.